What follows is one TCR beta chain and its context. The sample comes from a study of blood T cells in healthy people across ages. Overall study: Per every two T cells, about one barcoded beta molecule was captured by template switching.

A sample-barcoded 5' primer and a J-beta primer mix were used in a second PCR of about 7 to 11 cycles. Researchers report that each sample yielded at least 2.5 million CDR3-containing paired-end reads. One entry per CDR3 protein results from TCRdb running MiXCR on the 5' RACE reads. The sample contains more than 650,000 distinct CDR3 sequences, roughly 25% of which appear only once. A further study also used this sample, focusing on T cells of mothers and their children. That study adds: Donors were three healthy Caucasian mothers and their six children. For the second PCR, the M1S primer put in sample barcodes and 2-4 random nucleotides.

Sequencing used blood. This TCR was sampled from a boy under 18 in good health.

As DNA, the CDR3 is TGTGCCAGTAGTATTCCGACAGGGAATGAAAAACTGTTTTTT. Protein: CASSIPTGNEKLFF. The rearrangement links TRBV19 to TRBJ1-4; 7 nucleotides agree with TRBD1. The CDR3 sequence is 14 residues long. V lost 3 bases and J lost 5; bases outside the gene matches: 3. The germline V gene has CDR1 LNHDA and CDR2 SQIVND (reference sequence).